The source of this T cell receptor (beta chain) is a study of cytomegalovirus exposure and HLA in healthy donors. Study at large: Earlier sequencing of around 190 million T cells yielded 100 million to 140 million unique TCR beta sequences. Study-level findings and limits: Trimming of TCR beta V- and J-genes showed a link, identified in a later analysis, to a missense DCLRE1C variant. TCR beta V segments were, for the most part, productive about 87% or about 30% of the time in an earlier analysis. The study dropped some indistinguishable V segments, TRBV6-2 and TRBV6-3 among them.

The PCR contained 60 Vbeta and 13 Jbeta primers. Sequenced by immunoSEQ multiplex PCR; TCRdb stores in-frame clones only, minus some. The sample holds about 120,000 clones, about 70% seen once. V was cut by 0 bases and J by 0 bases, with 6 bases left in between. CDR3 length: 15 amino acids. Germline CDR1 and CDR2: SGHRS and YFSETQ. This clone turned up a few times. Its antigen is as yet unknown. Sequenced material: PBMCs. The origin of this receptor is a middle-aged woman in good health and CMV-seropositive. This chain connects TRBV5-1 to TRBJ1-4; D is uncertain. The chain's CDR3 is CASSLDGATNEKLFF. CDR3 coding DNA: TGCGCCAGCAGCTTGGACGGGGCAACTAATGAAAAACTGTTTTTT. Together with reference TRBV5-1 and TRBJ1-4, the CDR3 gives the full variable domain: KAGVTQTPRYLIKTRGQQVTLSCSPISGHRSVSWYQQTPGQGLQFLFEYFSETQRNKGNFPGRFSGRQFSNSRSEMNVSTLELGDSALYLCASSLDGATNEKLFFGSGTQLSVL.